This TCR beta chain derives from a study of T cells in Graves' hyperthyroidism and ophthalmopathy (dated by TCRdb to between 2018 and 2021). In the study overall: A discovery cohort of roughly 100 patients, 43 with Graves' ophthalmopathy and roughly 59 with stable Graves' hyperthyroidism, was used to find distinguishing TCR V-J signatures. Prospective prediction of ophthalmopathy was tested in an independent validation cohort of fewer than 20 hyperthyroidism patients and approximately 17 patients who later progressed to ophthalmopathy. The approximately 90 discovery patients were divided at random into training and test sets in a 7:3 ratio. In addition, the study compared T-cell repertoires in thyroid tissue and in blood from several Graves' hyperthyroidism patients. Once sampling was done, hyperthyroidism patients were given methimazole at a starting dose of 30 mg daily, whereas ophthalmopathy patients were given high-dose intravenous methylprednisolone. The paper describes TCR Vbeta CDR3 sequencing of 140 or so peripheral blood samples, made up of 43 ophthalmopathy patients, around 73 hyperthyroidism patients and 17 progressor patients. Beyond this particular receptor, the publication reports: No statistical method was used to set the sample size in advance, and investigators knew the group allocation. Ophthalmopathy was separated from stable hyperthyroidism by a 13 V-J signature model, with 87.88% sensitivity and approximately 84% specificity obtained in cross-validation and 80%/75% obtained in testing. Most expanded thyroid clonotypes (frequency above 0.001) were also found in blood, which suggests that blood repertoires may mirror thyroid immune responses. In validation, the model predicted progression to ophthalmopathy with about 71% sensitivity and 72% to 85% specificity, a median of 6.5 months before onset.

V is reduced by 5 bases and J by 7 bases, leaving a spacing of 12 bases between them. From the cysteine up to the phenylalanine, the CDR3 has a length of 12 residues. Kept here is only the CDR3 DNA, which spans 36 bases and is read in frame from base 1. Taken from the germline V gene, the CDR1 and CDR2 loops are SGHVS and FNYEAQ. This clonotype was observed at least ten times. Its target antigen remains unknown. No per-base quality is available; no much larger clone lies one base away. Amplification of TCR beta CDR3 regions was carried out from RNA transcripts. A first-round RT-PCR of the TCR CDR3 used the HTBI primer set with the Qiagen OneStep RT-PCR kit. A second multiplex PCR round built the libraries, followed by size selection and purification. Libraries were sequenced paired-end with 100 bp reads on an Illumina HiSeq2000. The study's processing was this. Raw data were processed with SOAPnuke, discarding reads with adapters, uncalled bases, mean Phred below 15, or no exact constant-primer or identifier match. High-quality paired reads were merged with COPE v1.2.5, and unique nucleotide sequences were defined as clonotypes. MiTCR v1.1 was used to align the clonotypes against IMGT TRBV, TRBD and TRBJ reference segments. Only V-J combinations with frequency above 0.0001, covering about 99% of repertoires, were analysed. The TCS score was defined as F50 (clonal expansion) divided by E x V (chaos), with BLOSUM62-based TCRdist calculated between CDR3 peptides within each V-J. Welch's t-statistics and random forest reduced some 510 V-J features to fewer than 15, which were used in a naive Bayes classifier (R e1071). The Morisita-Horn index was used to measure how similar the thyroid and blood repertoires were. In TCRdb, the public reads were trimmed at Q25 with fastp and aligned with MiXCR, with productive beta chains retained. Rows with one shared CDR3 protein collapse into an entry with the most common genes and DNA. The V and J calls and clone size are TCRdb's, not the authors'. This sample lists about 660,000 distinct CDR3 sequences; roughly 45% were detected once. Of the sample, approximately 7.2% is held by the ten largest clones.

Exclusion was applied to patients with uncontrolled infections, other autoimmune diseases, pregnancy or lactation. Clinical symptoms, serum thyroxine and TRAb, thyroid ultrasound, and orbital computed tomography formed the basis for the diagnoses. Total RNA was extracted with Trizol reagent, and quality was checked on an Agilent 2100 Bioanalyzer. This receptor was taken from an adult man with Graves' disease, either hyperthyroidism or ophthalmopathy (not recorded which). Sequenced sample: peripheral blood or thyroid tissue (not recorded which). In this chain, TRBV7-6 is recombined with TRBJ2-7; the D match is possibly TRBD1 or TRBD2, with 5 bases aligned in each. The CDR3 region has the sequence CASSPGTGEQYF. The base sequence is TGTGCCAGCAGCCCAGGGACGGGGGAGCAGTACTTC. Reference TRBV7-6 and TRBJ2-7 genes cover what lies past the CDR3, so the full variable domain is GAGVSQSPRYKVTKRGQDVALRCDPISGHVSLYWYRQALGQGPEFLTYFNYEAQQDKSGLPNDRFSAERPEGSISTLTIQRTEQRDSAMYRCASSPGTGEQYFGPGTRLTVT.